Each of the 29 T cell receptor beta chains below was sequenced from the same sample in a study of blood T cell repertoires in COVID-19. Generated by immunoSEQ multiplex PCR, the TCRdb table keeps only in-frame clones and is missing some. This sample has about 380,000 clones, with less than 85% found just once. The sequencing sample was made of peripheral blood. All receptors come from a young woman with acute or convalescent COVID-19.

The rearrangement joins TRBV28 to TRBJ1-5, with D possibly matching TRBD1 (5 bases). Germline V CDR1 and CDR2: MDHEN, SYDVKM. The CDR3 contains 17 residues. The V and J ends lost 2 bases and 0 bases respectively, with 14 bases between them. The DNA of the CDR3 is TGTGCCAGCAGTTTAAATTTAAAGGGGCATAGCAATCAGCCCCAGCATTTT. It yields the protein CASSLNLKGHSNQPQHF.

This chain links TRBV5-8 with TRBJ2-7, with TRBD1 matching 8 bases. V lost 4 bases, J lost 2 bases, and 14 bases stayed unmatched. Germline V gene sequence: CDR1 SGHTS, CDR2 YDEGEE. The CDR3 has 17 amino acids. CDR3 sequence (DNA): TGTGCCAGCAGCCCTAAGTCATCCTTGGGACAGGCCTACGAGCAGTACTTC. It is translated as CASSPKSSLGQAYEQYF.

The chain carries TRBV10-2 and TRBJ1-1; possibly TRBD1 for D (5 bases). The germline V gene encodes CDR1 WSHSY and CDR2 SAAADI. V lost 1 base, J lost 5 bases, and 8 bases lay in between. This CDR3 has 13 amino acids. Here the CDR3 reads CASSELGGTEAFF. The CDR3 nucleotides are TGCGCCAGCAGTGAGTTGGGGGGAACTGAAGCTTTCTTT.

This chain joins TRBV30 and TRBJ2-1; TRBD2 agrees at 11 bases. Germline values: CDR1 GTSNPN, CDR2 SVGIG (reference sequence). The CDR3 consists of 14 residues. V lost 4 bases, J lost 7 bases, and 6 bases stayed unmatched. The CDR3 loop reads CAWKLAGGLNEQFF. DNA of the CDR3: TGTGCCTGGAAGCTAGCGGGGGGACTTAATGAGCAGTTCTTC.

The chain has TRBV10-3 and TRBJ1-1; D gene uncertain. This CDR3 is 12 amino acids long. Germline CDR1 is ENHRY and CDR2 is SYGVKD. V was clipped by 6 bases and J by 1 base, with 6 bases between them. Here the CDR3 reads CAIRAGNTEAFF. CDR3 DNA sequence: TGTGCCATCAGGGCGGGGAACACTGAAGCTTTCTTT.

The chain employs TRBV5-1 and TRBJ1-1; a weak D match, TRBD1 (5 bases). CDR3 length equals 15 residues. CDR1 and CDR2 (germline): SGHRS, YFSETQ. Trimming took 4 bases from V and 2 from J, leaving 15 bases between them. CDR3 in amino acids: CASSTWGRPNTEAFF. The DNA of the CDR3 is TGCGCCAGCAGCACGTGGGGCAGGCCTAACACTGAAGCTTTCTTT.

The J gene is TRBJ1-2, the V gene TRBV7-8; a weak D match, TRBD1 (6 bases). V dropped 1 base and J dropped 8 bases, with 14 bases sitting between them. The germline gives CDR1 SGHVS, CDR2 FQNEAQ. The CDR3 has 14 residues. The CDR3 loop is CASSLGGGAEGYTF. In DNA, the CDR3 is TGTGCCAGCAGCTTAGGAGGGGGGGCGGAGGGCTACACCTTC.

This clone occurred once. In DNA, the CDR3 is TGTGCCAGCAGTTTATCCTTCAGCGGTGCTCTAAGCAATCAGCCCCAGCATTTT. Protein product: CASSLSFSGALSNQPQHF. This chain joins TRBV27 and TRBJ1-5; unclear D gene. Trimming removed 0 bases from V and 1 base from J, with 16 bases in between. Germline V gene lookup returns CDR1 MNHEY and CDR2 SMNVEV (reference sequence). This CDR3 spans 18 amino acids.

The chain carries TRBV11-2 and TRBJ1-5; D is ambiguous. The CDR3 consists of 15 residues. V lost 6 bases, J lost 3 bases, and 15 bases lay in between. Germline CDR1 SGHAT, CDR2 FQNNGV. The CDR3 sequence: CASSEQGRDNQPQHF. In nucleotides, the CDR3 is TGTGCCAGCAGTGAGCAAGGGAGGGACAATCAGCCCCAGCATTTT.

CDR3 in DNA: TGTGCCAGCAGTCAGAGGGCGGTGGGGACTGAAGCTTTCTTT. Its translation: CASSQRAVGTEAFF. The chain joins TRBV6-5 to TRBJ1-1, with D unresolved. The V end lost 5 bases, the J end lost 5 bases, and 15 bases lay between the germline ends. Germline V gene data show CDR1 as MNHEY and CDR2 as SVGAGI. The CDR3 has 14 residues.

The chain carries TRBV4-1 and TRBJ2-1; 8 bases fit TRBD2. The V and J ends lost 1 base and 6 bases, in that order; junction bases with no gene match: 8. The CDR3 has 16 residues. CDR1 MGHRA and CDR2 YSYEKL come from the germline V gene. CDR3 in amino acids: CASSQVGTRSVNEQFF. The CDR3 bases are TGCGCCAGCAGCCAAGTTGGGACTAGGAGCGTCAATGAGCAGTTCTTC.

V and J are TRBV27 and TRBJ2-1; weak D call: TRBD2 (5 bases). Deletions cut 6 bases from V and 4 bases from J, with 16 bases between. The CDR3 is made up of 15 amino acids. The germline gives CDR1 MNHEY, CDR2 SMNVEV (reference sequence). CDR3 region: CASSRPVGSYNEQFF. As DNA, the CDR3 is TGTGCCAGCAGCCGTCCGGTGGGGAGTTACAATGAGCAGTTCTTC.

The CDR3 here is CASSDLPRQDQPQHF. CDR3 in DNA: TGCGCCAGCAGTGATCTACCCCGACAGGACCAGCCCCAGCATTTT. The chain links TRBV4-1 to TRBJ1-5; possible D gene TRBD1, 6 bases. The germline CDR1 and CDR2 sequences are MGHRA and YSYEKL. Trimming stripped 6 bases from V and 7 bases from J, with 19 bases between. CDR3 length equals 15 residues.

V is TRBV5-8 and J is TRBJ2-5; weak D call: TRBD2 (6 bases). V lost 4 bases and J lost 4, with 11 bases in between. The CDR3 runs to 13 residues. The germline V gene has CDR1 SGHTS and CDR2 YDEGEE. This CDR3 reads CASSGDGGETQYF. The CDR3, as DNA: TGTGCCAGCAGCGGGGACGGGGGAGAGACCCAGTACTTC.

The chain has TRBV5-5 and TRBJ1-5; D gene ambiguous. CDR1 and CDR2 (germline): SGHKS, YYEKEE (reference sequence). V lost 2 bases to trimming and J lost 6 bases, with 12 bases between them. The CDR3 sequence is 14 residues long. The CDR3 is CASSLAGRGQPQHF. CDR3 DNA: TGTGCCAGCAGCTTAGCAGGACGGGGTCAGCCCCAGCATTTT.

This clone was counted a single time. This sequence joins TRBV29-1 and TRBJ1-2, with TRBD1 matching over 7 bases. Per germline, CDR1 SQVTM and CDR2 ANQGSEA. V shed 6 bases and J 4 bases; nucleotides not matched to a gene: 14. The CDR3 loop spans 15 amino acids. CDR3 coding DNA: TGCAGCGTCTGGACAGGCTCCCCGGGACTCTATGGCTACACCTTC. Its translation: CSVWTGSPGLYGYTF. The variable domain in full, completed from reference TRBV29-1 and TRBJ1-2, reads SAVISQKPSRDICQRGTSLTIQCQVDSQVTMMFWYRQQPGQSLTLIATANQGSEATYESGFVIDKFPISRPNLTFSTLTVSNMSPEDSSIYLCSVWTGSPGLYGYTFGSGTRLTVV.

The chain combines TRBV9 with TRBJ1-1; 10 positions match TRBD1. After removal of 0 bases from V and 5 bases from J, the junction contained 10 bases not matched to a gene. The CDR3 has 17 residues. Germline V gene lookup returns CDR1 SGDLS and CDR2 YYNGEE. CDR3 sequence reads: CASSVERSTGGRTEAFF. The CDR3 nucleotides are TGTGCCAGCAGCGTAGAAAGGTCGACAGGGGGCCGGACTGAAGCTTTCTTT.

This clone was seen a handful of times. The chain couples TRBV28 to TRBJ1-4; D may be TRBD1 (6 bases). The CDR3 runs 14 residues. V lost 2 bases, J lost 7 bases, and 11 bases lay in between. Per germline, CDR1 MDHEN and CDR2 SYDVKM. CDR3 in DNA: TGTGCCAGCAGTTTAGGCAGGGGCCGTGAAAAACTGTTTTTT. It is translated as CASSLGRGREKLFF.

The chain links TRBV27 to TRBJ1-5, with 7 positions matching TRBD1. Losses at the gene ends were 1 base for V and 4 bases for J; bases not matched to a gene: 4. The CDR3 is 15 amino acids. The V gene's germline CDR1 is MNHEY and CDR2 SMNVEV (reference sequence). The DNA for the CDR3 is TGTGCCAGCAGTTTATACAGGGGACCGAATCAGCCCCAGCATTTT. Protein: CASSLYRGPNQPQHF.

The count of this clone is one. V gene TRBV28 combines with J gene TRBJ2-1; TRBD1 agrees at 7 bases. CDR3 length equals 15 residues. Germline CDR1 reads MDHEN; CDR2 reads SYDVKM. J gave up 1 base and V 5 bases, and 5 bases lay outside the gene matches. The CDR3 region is CASSLGTASYNEQFF. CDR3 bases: TGTGCCAGCAGTCTAGGGACAGCTTCCTACAATGAGCAGTTCTTC.

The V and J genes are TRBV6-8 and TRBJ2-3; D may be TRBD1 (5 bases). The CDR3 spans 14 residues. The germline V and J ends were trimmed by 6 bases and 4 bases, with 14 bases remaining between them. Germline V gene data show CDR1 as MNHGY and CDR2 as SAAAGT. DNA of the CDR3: TGTGCCAGCAGAGTGGTTTTAGGGGCAGATACGCAGTATTTT. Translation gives CASRVVLGADTQYF.

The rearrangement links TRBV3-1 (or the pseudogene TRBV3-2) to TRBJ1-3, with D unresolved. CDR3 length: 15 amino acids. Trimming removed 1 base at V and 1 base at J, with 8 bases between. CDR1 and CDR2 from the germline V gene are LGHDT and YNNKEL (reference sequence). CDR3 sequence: CASSQGGTSGNTIYF. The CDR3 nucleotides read TGTGCCAGCAGCCAAGGAGGTACGTCTGGAAACACCATATATTTT.

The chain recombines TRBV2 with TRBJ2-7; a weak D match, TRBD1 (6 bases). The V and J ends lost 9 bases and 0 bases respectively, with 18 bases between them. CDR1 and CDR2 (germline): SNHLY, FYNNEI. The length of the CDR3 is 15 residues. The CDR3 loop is CASAAGASGSYEQYF. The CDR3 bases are TGTGCCAGTGCTGCAGGGGCCTCGGGCTCCTACGAGCAGTACTTC.

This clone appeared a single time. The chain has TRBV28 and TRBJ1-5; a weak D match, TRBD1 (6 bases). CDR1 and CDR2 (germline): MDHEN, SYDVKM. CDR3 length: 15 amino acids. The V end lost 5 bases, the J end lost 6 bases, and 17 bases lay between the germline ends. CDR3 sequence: CASSQPTGLLQPQHF. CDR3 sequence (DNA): TGTGCCAGCAGTCAACCTACAGGGTTGCTTCAGCCCCAGCATTTT.

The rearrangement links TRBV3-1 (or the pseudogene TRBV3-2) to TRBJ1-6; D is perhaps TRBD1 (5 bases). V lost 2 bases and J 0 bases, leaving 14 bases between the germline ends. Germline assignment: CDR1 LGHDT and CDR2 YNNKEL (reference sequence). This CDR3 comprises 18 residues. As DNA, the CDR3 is TGTGCCAGCAGCCAATGGGGCCCCCTGAGCTCCTATAATTCACCCCTCCACTTT. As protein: CASSQWGPLSSYNSPLHF.

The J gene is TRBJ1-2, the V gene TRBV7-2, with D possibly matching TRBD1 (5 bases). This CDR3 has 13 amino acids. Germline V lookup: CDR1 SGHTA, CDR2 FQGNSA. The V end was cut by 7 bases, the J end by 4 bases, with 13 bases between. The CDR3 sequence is CASTRGVGYGYTF. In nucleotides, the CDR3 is TGTGCCAGCACTAGGGGTGTCGGCTATGGCTACACCTTC.

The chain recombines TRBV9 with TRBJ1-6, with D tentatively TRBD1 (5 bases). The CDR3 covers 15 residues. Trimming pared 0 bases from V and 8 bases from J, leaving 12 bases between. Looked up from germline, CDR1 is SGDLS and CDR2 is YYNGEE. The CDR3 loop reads CASSVGPGIYSPLHF. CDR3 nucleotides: TGTGCCAGCAGCGTAGGCCCAGGGATCTATTCACCCCTCCACTTT.

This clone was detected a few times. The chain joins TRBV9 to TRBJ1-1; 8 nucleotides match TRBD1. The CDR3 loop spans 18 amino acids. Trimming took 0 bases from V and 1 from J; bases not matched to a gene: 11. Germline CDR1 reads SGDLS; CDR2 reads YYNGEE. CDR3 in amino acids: CASSVAGGRGQGNTEAFF. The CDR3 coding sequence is TGTGCCAGCAGCGTAGCCGGCGGGAGAGGACAGGGGAACACTGAAGCTTTCTTT.

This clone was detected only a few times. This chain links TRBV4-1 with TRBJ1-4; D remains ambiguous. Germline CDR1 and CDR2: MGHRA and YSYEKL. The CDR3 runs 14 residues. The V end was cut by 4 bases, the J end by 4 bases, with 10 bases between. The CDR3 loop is CASSLNLSNEKLFF. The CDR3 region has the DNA TGCGCCAGCAGCCTGAATCTGAGTAATGAAAAACTGTTTTTT.